This is a list of T cell receptor beta chains from one sample in a study of blood T cell repertoires in COVID-19. Some clones are missing from TCRdb's copy, which holds only in-frame ones; the method was immunoSEQ multiplex PCR. The data contain about 140,000 clones, approximately 78% of them seen just once; the ten biggest clones take up less than 4.5%. The sample was peripheral blood. These receptors were taken from a woman of 80 years or more with acute or convalescent COVID-19. The CDR3 runs from the conserved cysteine through the conserved F or W. The D gene is left open where the match is weak. The listing skips clone size in some rows; elsewhere it reads once, few, many or a size class.

v_gene	len	abundance	d_gene	j_gene	CDR3nt	CDR3aa
TRBV28	15	few	TRBD1	TRBJ2-3	TGTGCCAGCAGTAAAGACAGGGCTGGCACAGATACGCAGTATTTT	CASSKDRAGTDTQYF
TRBV6-5	15	-	-	TRBJ2-7	TGTGCCAGCAGTTTCCGCGGTTCGTCCTCCTACGAGCAGTACTTC	CASSFRGSSSYEQYF
TRBV6-5	15	-	TRBD1	TRBJ1-2	TGTGCCAGCAAAGTTGACAGGGGGTACGGCTATGGCTACACCTTC	CASKVDRGYGYGYTF
TRBV6-9	13	-	-	TRBJ2-7	TGTGCCAGCAGTTTAGCTAGAAAGTACGAGCAGTACTTC	CASSLARKYEQYF
TRBV5-1	16	once	TRBD2	TRBJ2-3	TGCGCCAGCATTAGCGGGAGGGCCTCGGGCACAGATACGCAGTATTTT	CASISGRASGTDTQYF
TRBV15	16	-	-	TRBJ2-2	TGTGCCACCAGCAGAGGTGGTCTGACAAACACCGGGGAGCTGTTTTTT	CATSRGGLTNTGELFF
TRBV2	15	few	-	TRBJ1-4	TGTGCCAGCAGCCAATATACGGACAGTAATGAAAAACTGTTTTTT	CASSQYTDSNEKLFF
TRBV2	14	-	TRBD1	TRBJ1-2	TGTGCCAGCAGTGATTTGGGACAGCCCTATGGCTACACCTTC	CASSDLGQPYGYTF
TRBV28	13	-	-	TRBJ1-6	TGTGCCAGCAGTTCTCAGGCACATTCACCCCTCCACTTT	CASSSQAHSPLHF
TRBV13	14	-	TRBD1	TRBJ2-7	TGTGCCAGCAGCTTAAGACAGGGGAGCTACGAGCAGTACTTC	CASSLRQGSYEQYF
TRBV6-1	16	-	-	TRBJ2-7	TGTGCCAGCAGTGAAAGGGCGGGAACCGAGGGATACGAGCAGTACTTC	CASSERAGTEGYEQYF
TRBV19	14	-	-	TRBJ1-2	TGTGCCAGTAGTATTGGACAGTGGGGTCATGGCTACACCTTC	CASSIGQWGHGYTF
TRBV2	14	-	-	TRBJ1-1	TGTGCCAGCAGTGGATGGGGGGGGAACACTGAAGCTTTCTTT	CASSGWGGNTEAFF
TRBV10-3	14	-	TRBD1	TRBJ1-1	TGTGCCATCAGCGGTAGCGACAGGGACACTGAAGCTTTCTTT	CAISGSDRDTEAFF
TRBV28	15	-	TRBD1	TRBJ1-2	TGTGCCAGCAGTAAAAACAGGGGGCAGGCCTATGGCTACACCTTC	CASSKNRGQAYGYTF
TRBV7-9	15	-	-	TRBJ2-3	TGTGCCAGCAGCCCTCCCCTAACCGGGTTGGATACGCAGTATTTT	CASSPPLTGLDTQYF
TRBV28	16	-	TRBD1	TRBJ1-4	TGTGCCAGCAGTTTATCCGGGACAGGGTTTGAAGAAAAACTGTTTTTT	CASSLSGTGFEEKLFF
TRBV12-5	13	-	-	TRBJ1-1	TGTGCTAGTGGTTTGAGCTCCAACACTGAAGCTTTCTTT	CASGLSSNTEAFF
TRBV30	14	-	-	TRBJ1-6	TGTGCCTGGAGAGGGGGACGGACGAATTCACCCCTCCACTTT	CAWRGGRTNSPLHF
TRBV28	15	-	TRBD1	TRBJ1-1	TGTGCCAGCAGATCTACTGGACAGGGTTCCACTGAAGCTTTCTTT	CASRSTGQGSTEAFF
TRBV27	15	-	-	TRBJ1-2	TGTGCCAGCAGTTTCAGCGCAGGGAATAACTATGGCTACACCTTC	CASSFSAGNNYGYTF
TRBV19	15	-	-	TRBJ1-1	TGTGCCAGTAGTATTCGTCCGGGAGGGAACACTGAAGCTTTCTTT	CASSIRPGGNTEAFF
TRBV6-5	14	-	-	TRBJ1-4	TGTGCCAGCAGTAGGGGAGGAGGTAATGAAAAACTGTTTTTT	CASSRGGGNEKLFF
TRBV28	12	-	-	TRBJ1-2	TGTGCCAGCACTTCCGGGATATATGGCTACACCTTC	CASTSGIYGYTF
TRBV18	15	-	-	TRBJ2-5	TGTGCCAGCTCACCATTCGCGGGGAGCCAAGAGACCCAGTACTTC	CASSPFAGSQETQYF
TRBV5-4	15	-	TRBD2	TRBJ2-5	TGTGCCAGCAGCTTGGCCACTAGCGGGGAAGAGACCCAGTACTTC	CASSLATSGEETQYF
TRBV11-2	15	-	-	TRBJ2-2	TGTGCCAGCAGCCGCACTAGATTAAACACCGGGGAGCTGTTTTTT	CASSRTRLNTGELFF
TRBV7-2	14	-	-	TRBJ1-5	TGTGCCAGCAGCTTAGGCCGGGTTAATCAGCCCCAGCATTTT	CASSLGRVNQPQHF
TRBV7-6	15	-	TRBD2	TRBJ2-1	TGTGCCAGCAGCACGGGACGGGGGGGGTCCAATGAGCAGTTCTTC	CASSTGRGGSNEQFF
TRBV3-1/TRBV3-2	15	-	TRBD1	TRBJ2-5	TGTGCCAGCAGCCGGGTAGCGACAGGGGGGGAGACCCAGTACTTC	CASSRVATGGETQYF
TRBV5-1	14	-	-	TRBJ1-1	TGCGCCAGCAGCTTCACGTCAGGTTTGACTGAAGCTTTCTTT	CASSFTSGLTEAFF
TRBV6-1	16	-	-	TRBJ2-1	TGTGCCAGCAGTGAAGCGGGGGCGTCCTCCTACAATGAGCAGTTCTTC	CASSEAGASSYNEQFF
TRBV28	16	-	TRBD2	TRBJ2-7	TGTGCCAGCAGTTCTCCAGCGGGGGCCGGCTTCTACGAGCAGTACTTC	CASSSPAGAGFYEQYF
TRBV28	12	-	-	TRBJ1-5	TGTGCCAGTTACAGGACCCTTCAGCCCCAGCATTTT	CASYRTLQPQHF
TRBV19	14	-	-	TRBJ1-2	TGTGCCAGCCGCCCCGGCAGGGTTGACTATGGCTACACCTTC	CASRPGRVDYGYTF
TRBV6-1	15	-	-	TRBJ2-5	TGTGCCAGCAGTGAAGCGGATGGGGGAGGAGAGACCCAGTACTTC	CASSEADGGGETQYF
TRBV2	13	-	-	TRBJ1-1	TGTGCCGGCTCGACAGATATTAACACTGAAGCTTTCTTT	CAGSTDINTEAFF
TRBV19	16	-	TRBD1	TRBJ1-2	TGTGCCAGTAACCCGGGACAGTACAGATCTCTCTATGGCTACACCTTC	CASNPGQYRSLYGYTF
TRBV27	14	-	-	TRBJ1-1	TGTGCCAGCAGTTTATCGGGCACGAACACTGAAGCTTTCTTT	CASSLSGTNTEAFF
TRBV27	14	-	-	TRBJ1-2	TGTGCCAGCAGTTTATCGATACAGAACTATGGCTACACCTTC	CASSLSIQNYGYTF